There are a few counts of the clone carrying this TCR beta chain. Produced via immunoSEQ multiplex PCR; TCRdb's table is partial and in-frame only. The sample shows 90,000 to 150,000 clones, around 88% of them seen only once. This record comes from a study of control samples from healthy donors and cancer patients. Material for sequencing was blood. The sequence came from a man aged 40-55 years in good health.

The CDR3 DNA sequence: TGTGCCAGCAGCAGAGGCACCGGGACAGGGACCACTGAAGCTTTCTTT. Its translation: CASSRGTGTGTTEAFF. The chain couples TRBV14 to TRBJ1-1, with 9 bases aligning to TRBD1. The CDR3 is 16 amino acids. Germline V gene sequence: CDR1 SGHDN, CDR2 FVKESK. V shed 5 bases and J 4 bases; nucleotides not matched to a gene: 11.